This T cell receptor beta chain was retrieved from a study of OX40 agonist ivuxolimab in advanced cancers. Only in-frame clones appear in the TCRdb table, and some are missing; sequencing was by immunoSEQ multiplex PCR. The sample records some 77,000 clones, about nine tenths being singletons. This clone has only a few counts. Germline V gene sequence: CDR1 MNHNS, CDR2 SASEGT. Trimming took off 1 base at V and 0 bases at J, with 7 bases between the two ends. The CDR3 covers 16 residues. This clonotype was obtained from an adult with an advanced solid tumor such as melanoma, head and neck, liver or kidney cancer. Here the sequenced sample was CD4+ or CD8+ T cells sorted from blood, taken in a trial of the OX40 agonist ivuxolimab. The rearrangement links TRBV6-1 to TRBJ1-6; the D is unclear. The CDR3 region is CASSEGLSSYNSPLHF. The CDR3, as DNA: TGTGCCAGCAGTGAAGGGCTTAGCTCCTATAATTCACCCCTCCACTTT.